The rows below give T cell receptor beta chains drawn from one sample of a study of shared clonotypes between healthy human individuals. Some clones are missing from TCRdb's copy, which holds only in-frame ones; the method was immunoSEQ multiplex PCR. The profile shows under 1,100,000 clones, around 78% of them singletons. The source material was memory CD4+ T cells from PBMCs. The receptors originated from a man younger than 35 in good health. Some clones in this sample may be carry-over from other donors' samples. CDR3s include the opening cysteine and the closing phenylalanine or tryptophan. Fields, in order: J gene, V gene, CDR3 protein.

j_call: TRBJ2-3
v_call: TRBV29-1
cdr3_aa: CSVIGSLRTDTQYF

j_call: TRBJ2-3
v_call: TRBV6-5
cdr3_aa: CASTPGGTDTQYF

j_call: TRBJ1-2
v_call: TRBV6-1
cdr3_aa: CASSRVQVGYGYTF

j_call: TRBJ1-2
v_call: TRBV4-2
cdr3_aa: CASSQDRLLGQGLNYGYTF

j_call: TRBJ2-6
v_call: TRBV15
cdr3_aa: CATSRTTSSGANVLTF

j_call: TRBJ2-1
v_call: TRBV7-9
cdr3_aa: CASSPSGTPPYEQFF

j_call: TRBJ1-3
v_call: TRBV25-1
cdr3_aa: CASRPSQGSFGNTIYF

j_call: TRBJ1-2
v_call: TRBV28
cdr3_aa: CASSVLPFQNYGYTF

j_call: TRBJ2-1
v_call: TRBV5-1
cdr3_aa: CASSSTGVRNEQFF

j_call: TRBJ1-2
v_call: TRBV7-2
cdr3_aa: CASSPGTSYGYTF

j_call: TRBJ2-5
v_call: TRBV15
cdr3_aa: CATSRALGREETQYF

j_call: TRBJ1-1
v_call: TRBV19
cdr3_aa: CASSSRPTGSNTEAFF

j_call: TRBJ2-3
v_call: TRBV18
cdr3_aa: CASSPPVLDTQYF

j_call: TRBJ1-1
v_call: TRBV19
cdr3_aa: CASSIISQGEAFF

j_call: TRBJ2-7
v_call: TRBV27
cdr3_aa: CASSLYRGSSYEQYF

j_call: TRBJ2-3
v_call: TRBV29-1
cdr3_aa: CSAGGRVTDTQYF

j_call: TRBJ2-7
v_call: TRBV5-4
cdr3_aa: CASMLAGGIGYEQYF

j_call: TRBJ2-2
v_call: TRBV27
cdr3_aa: CASSWNTGELFF

j_call: TRBJ1-2
v_call: TRBV5-4
cdr3_aa: CASSLQNRGLDGYTF

j_call: TRBJ2-1
v_call: TRBV9
cdr3_aa: CASSVVPGTYNEQFF

j_call: TRBJ1-1
v_call: TRBV14
cdr3_aa: CASSLRTAGGITEAFF

j_call: TRBJ2-4
v_call: TRBV5-1
cdr3_aa: CASSPGGSVLVKNIQYF

j_call: TRBJ1-2
v_call: TRBV9
cdr3_aa: CASSARPATYGYTF

j_call: TRBJ1-1
v_call: TRBV19
cdr3_aa: CASSPRGRWRKTEAFF

j_call: TRBJ2-5
v_call: TRBV18
cdr3_aa: CASSPGTRGGETQYF

j_call: TRBJ2-1
v_call: TRBV30
cdr3_aa: CAWTKDYPYNEQFF

j_call: TRBJ2-1
v_call: TRBV10-3
cdr3_aa: CAIKGTTGVSYNEQFF

j_call: TRBJ2-7
v_call: TRBV4-2
cdr3_aa: CASSQGLAGAVIEQYF

j_call: TRBJ1-5
v_call: TRBV6-6
cdr3_aa: CLSSQGDQPQHF

j_call: TRBJ2-5
v_call: TRBV5-1
cdr3_aa: CASSLAGTSEETQYF

j_call: TRBJ2-1
v_call: TRBV5-8
cdr3_aa: CASSFSGTSGRLGQFF

j_call: TRBJ2-3
v_call: TRBV4-2
cdr3_aa: CASSQDTVSTDTQYF

j_call: TRBJ2-4
v_call: TRBV5-4
cdr3_aa: CASSLNGRSIIQYF

j_call: TRBJ2-1
v_call: TRBV7-2
cdr3_aa: CASSPTGGNEQFF

j_call: TRBJ2-5
v_call: TRBV4-1
cdr3_aa: CASSQELGRETQYF

j_call: TRBJ1-2
v_call: TRBV13
cdr3_aa: CASSFSGTGGSNYGYTF

j_call: TRBJ1-1
v_call: TRBV28
cdr3_aa: CASSTPGHLTTEAFF

j_call: TRBJ1-5
v_call: TRBV19
cdr3_aa: CASSIGGEQPQHF

j_call: TRBJ1-1
v_call: TRBV6-5
cdr3_aa: CASSYQSALPTEAFF

j_call: TRBJ1-4
v_call: TRBV6-1
cdr3_aa: CASSNGQAGNEKLFF